This T cell receptor beta chain appears in the sequencing data of a study of CD8 T cells in Susac syndrome (dated by TCRdb to about 2019). About the study as a whole: Whether CD8+ T cell activation and differentiation in Susac syndrome was antigen driven was tested using repertoire sequencing. The study at large found these results: The number of individuals in the TCR sequencing and HLA analysis was acknowledged as relatively small.

This clonotype was seen a single time. It lacks a known antigen. No much larger clonotype is one base removed from it; base qualities were not supplied. A lone read is weak support. The CDR3 spans 19 residues, from the cysteine through the phenylalanine. Only the CDR3 DNA is retained, 57 bases long and in frame from the first base. Relative to germline, V is missing 6 bases and J is missing 0 bases, with 12 bases of the junction outside any gene match. The germline V gene supplies CDR1 MNHEY and CDR2 SVGEGT. RNA was extracted using the RNeasy kit, and about 0.45 to 1 microgram was reverse transcribed with random hexamers. The immunoSEQ multiplex PCR assay, which covers 54 Vbeta and 13 Jbeta segments, was used to amplify TCR beta CDR3 regions. PCR amplification bias was corrected by using a synthetic template baseline for primer optimization and computational correction. On the authors' methods: Only productive sequences were kept, with reads annotated to V, D and J genes according to IMGT and analyzed in immunoSEQ Analyzer. Clonality was calculated as one minus the Shannon entropy normalized by log2 of the number of productive unique sequences. Public and private clones were assessed among the 100 most prevalent clones of each patient and control. A clone was defined as Susac-specific if it was absent from the healthy and MS cohorts, from about a thousand published viral clones and from other ImmuneACCESS disease sequences. The public reads were reprocessed in TCRdb via fastp at Q25 and MiXCR, keeping in-frame beta chains. Rows with a matching CDR3 protein are joined into one entry that keeps the most common DNA and genes. None of the V and J calls come from the authors' own analysis; TCRdb made them. Present in this sample are a few hundred thousand distinct CDR3 sequences, 80% to 95% of which were seen just once. 0.055% to 0.075% of the sample rests with the top ten.

High-throughput TCR beta sequencing profiled peripheral blood CD8+ and CD4+ T cells from healthy donors, Susac syndrome patients and multiple sclerosis patients. Multiple sclerosis controls were treatment-naive patients with stable or active relapsing-remitting disease fulfilling revised McDonald criteria. Bulk CD8+ and CD4+ T cells were purified by magnetic negative isolation, whereas CD8+ TEMRA cells were enriched by FACS. Blood was drawn into EDTA tubes, processed within 24 hours, and PBMCs were isolated by density gradient centrifugation. PBMCs intended for TCR sequencing were cryopreserved in liquid nitrogen and thawed later in a water bath at 37 degrees C. A purity of at least 90% was achieved for sorted or isolated CD4+, CD8+ and CD8+ TEMRA cells.

What was sequenced was CD4+ T cells from PBMCs. The TCR comes from a human donor with multiple sclerosis. The rearranged segments are TRBV6-2 or TRBV6-3 and TRBJ2-6; 9 central bases correspond to TRBD1. The CDR3 reads as follows: CASSRNRDRAFSGANVLTF. The DNA is as follows: TGTGCCAGCAGCCGAAACAGGGACAGGGCCTTCTCTGGGGCCAACGTCCTGACTTTC.